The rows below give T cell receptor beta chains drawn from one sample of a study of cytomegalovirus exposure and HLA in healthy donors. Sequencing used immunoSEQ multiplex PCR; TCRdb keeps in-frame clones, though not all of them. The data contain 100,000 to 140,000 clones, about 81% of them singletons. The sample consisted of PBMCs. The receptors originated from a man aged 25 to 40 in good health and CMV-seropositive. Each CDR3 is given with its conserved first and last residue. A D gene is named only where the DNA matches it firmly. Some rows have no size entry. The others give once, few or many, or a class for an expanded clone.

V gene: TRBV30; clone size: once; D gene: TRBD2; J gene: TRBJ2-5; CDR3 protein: CARTSGGEETQYF; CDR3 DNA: TGTGCCCGGACTAGCGGGGGTGAAGAGACCCAGTACTTC
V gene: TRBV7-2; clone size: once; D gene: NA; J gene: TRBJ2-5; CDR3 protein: CASSPVQPLGAIETQYF; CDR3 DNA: TGTGCCAGCAGCCCAGTACAACCTCTAGGAGCGATAGAGACCCAGTACTTC
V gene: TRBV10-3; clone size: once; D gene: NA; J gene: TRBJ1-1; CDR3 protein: CAIQSTPGGRAFF; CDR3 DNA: TGTGCCATTCAATCAACCCCCGGCGGGCGAGCTTTCTTT
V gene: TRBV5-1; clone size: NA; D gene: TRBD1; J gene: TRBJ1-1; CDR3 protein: CASSSNRGNTEAFF; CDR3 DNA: TGCGCCAGCAGCAGTAACAGGGGTAACACTGAAGCTTTCTTT
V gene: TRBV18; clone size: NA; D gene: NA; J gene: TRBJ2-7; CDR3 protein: CASSPTGLVEQYF; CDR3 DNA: TGTGCCAGCTCACCAACAGGGTTGGTCGAGCAGTACTTC
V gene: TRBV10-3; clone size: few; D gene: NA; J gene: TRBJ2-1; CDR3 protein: CAAQGLRRDEQFF; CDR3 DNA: TGTGCCGCCCAGGGGTTAAGGAGAGATGAGCAGTTCTTC
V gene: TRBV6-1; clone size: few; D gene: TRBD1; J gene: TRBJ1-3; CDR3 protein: CASSVRDRRNTIYF; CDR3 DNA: TGTGCCAGCAGTGTCCGGGACAGAAGAAACACCATATATTTT
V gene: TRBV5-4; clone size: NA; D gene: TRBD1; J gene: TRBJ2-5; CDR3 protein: CASSSRTGGAETQYF; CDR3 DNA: TGTGCCAGCAGCTCGAGGACAGGGGGAGCAGAGACCCAGTACTTC
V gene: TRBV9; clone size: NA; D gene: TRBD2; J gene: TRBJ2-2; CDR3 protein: CASSVAPLLAGMNTGELFF; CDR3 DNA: TGTGCCAGCAGCGTAGCTCCATTGTTAGCGGGGATGAACACCGGGGAGCTGTTTTTT
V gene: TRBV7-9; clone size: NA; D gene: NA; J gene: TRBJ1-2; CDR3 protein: CASRSTGDYGYTF; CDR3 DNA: TGTGCCAGCAGATCTACAGGAGACTATGGCTACACCTTC
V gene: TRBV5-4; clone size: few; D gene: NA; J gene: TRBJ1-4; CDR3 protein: CASSYGQSRPNEKLFF; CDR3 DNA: TGTGCCAGCAGCTACGGACAGTCACGGCCTAATGAAAAACTGTTTTTT
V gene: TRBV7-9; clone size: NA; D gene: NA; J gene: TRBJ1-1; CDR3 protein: CASSYRGRTEAFF; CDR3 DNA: TGTGCCAGCAGCTACAGAGGGCGCACTGAAGCTTTCTTT
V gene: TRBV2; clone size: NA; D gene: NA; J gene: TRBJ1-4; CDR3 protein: CASSEGANYEKLFF; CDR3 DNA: TGTGCCAGCAGTGAGGGGGCGAATTATGAAAAACTGTTTTTT
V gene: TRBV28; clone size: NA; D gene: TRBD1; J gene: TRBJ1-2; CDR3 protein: CASSSGRGLGYTF; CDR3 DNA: TGTGCCAGCAGTTCGGGCAGGGGGCTTGGCTACACCTTC
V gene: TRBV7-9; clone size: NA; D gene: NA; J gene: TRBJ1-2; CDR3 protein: CASTDQGRDGYTF; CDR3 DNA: TGTGCCAGCACCGACCAGGGGCGCGATGGCTACACCTTC
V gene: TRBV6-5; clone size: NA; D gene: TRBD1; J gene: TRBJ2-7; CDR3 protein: CASRNPTGPYEQYF; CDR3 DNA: TGTGCCAGCAGGAACCCGACAGGGCCCTACGAGCAGTACTTC
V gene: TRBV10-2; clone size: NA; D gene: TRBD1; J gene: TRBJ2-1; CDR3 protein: CASMRQGIVNEQFF; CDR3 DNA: TGCGCCAGCATGCGACAGGGAATCGTCAATGAGCAGTTCTTC
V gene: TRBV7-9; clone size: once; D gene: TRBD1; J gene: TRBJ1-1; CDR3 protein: CSSSWDREVAEAFF; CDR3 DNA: TGTTCCAGCAGCTGGGACAGGGAGGTCGCTGAAGCTTTCTTT
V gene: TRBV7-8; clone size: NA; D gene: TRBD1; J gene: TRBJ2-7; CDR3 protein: CASSLTTGSPLYEQYF; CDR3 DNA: TGTGCCAGCAGCTTAACGACAGGGTCCCCTTTGTACGAGCAGTACTTC
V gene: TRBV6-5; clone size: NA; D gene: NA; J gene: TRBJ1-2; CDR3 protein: CASSPGQSRGHYTF; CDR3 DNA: TGTGCCAGCAGTCCCGGACAGAGCAGGGGACACTACACCTTC
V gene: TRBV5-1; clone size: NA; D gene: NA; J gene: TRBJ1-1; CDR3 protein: CASSATGQNTEAFF; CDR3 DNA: TGCGCCAGCAGCGCGACAGGTCAGAACACTGAAGCTTTCTTT
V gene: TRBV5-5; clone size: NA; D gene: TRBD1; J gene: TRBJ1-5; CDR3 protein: CASSLLGTGGQPQHF; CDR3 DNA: TGTGCCAGCAGCTTGCTCGGGACAGGGGGTCAGCCCCAGCATTTT
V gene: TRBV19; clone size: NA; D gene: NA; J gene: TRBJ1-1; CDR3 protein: CASRFETENTEAFF; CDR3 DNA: TGTGCCAGCAGGTTTGAGACAGAAAACACTGAAGCTTTCTTT
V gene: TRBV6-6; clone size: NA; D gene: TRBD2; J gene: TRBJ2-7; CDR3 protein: CASRESGGTTYEQYF; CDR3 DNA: TGTGCCAGCAGAGAGAGCGGGGGGACTACCTACGAGCAGTACTTC
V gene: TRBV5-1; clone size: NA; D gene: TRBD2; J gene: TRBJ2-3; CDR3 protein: CASRGLASTTDTQYF; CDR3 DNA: TGCGCCAGCAGGGGACTAGCGAGTACGACAGATACGCAGTATTTT
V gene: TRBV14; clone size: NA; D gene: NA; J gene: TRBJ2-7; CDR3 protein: CASSQDQQGWVYEQYF; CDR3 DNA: TGTGCCAGCAGCCAAGATCAGCAGGGATGGGTCTACGAGCAGTACTTC
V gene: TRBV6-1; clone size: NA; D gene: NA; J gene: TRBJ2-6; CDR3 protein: CASSETGSGANGLTF; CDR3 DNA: TGTGCCAGCAGTGAAACAGGGAGTGGGGCCAACGGCCTGACTTTC
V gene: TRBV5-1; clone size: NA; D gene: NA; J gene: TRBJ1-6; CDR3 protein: CASSLEGGPLHF; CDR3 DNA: TGCGCCAGCAGCTTGGAGGGAGGACCCCTCCACTTT
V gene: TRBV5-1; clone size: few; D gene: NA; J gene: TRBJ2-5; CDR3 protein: CASSLRGQETQYF; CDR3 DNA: TGCGCCAGCAGCTTGAGGGGCCAAGAGACCCAGTACTTC
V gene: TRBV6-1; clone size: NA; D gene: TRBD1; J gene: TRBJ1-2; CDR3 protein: CASSESGTANYGYTF; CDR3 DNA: TGTGCCAGCAGTGAATCAGGGACAGCAAACTATGGCTACACCTTC
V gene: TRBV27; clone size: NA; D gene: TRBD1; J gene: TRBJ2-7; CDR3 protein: CASSGQGNHEQYF; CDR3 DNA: TGTGCCAGCAGCGGACAGGGGAACCACGAGCAGTACTTC
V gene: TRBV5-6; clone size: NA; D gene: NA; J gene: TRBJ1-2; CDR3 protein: CASSPLGGDGYTF; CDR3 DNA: TGTGCCAGCAGCCCACTGGGGGGAGATGGCTACACCTTC
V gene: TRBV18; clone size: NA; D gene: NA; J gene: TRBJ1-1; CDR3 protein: CASSPPRVPGRMNTEAFF; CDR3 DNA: TGTGCCAGCTCACCACCCCGGGTCCCAGGGCGGATGAACACTGAAGCTTTCTTT
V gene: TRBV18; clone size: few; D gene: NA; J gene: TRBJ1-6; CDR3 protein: CASSGDSYNSPLHF; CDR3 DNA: TGTGCCAGTTCCGGGGACTCCTATAATTCACCCCTCCACTTT
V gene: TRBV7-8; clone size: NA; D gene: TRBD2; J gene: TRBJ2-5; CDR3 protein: CASSSPIEMTSGGQETQYF; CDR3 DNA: TGTGCCAGCAGTTCTCCGATCGAAATGACTAGCGGGGGCCAAGAGACCCAGTACTTC
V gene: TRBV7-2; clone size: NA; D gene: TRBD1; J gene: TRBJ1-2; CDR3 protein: CASRRQGTDGYTF; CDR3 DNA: TGTGCCAGCAGACGACAGGGAACCGATGGCTACACCTTC
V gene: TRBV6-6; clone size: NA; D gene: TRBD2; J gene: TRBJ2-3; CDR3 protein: CASSSERGGADTQYF; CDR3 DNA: TGTGCCAGCAGTTCCGAGCGGGGGGGGGCAGATACGCAGTATTTT
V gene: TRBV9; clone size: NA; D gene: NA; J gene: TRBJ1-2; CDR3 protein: CASSVGGTGYTF; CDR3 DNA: TGTGCCAGCAGCGTCGGGGGGACCGGCTACACCTTC
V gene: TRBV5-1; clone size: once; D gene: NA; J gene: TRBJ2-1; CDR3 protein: CASSLGTTPGVNEQFF; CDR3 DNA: TGCGCCAGCAGCTTGGGAACCACACCCGGGGTCAATGAGCAGTTCTTC
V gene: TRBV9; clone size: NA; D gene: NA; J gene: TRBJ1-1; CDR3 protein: CASSAVYQGGVNTEAFF; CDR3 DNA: TGTGCCAGCAGCGCCGTCTACCAGGGAGGCGTGAACACTGAAGCTTTCTTT
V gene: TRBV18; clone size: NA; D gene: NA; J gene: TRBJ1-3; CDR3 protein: CASSPTRRSGNTIYF; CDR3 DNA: TGTGCCAGCTCACCAACCAGGCGATCTGGAAACACCATATATTTT
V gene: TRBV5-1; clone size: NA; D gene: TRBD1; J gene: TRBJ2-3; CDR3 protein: CASSLEGQGSTDTQYF; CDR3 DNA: TGCGCCAGCAGCTTGGAGGGACAGGGAAGCACAGATACGCAGTATTTT
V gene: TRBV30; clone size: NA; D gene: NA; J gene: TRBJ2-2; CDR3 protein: CAWSTGLLTGELFF; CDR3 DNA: TGTGCCTGGAGCACGGGACTCCTCACCGGGGAGCTGTTTTTT
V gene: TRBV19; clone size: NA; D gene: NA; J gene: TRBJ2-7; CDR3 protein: CASRRGGTDTYEQYF; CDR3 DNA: TGTGCCAGTAGGCGTGGCGGGACTGACACCTACGAGCAGTACTTC
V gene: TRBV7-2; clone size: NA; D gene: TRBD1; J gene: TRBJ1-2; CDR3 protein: CATWDRANYGYTF; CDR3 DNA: TGTGCCACCTGGGACAGAGCTAACTATGGCTACACCTTC
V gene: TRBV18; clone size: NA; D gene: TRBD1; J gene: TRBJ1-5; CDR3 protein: CASSPPGRGLNSNQPQHF; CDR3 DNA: TGTGCCAGCTCACCACCGGGCAGGGGGCTGAATAGCAATCAGCCCCAGCATTTT
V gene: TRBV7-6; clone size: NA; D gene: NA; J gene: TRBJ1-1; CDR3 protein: CASSPSGFFAFF; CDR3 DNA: TGTGCCAGCAGCCCCTCGGGGTTTTTTGCTTTCTTT
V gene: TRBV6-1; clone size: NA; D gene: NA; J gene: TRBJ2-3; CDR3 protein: CASSEGGYWTDTQYF; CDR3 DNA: TGTGCCAGCAGTGAAGGGGGCTATTGGACAGATACGCAGTATTTT
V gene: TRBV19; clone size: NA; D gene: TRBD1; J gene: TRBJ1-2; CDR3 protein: CASTKHQQGGYTF; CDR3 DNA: TGTGCCAGTACTAAACACCAACAGGGGGGCTACACCTTC
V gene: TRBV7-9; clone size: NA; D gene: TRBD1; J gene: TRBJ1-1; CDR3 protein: CASSPPGQHMNTEAFF; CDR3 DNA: TGTGCCAGCAGCCCCCCGGGACAGCACATGAACACTGAAGCTTTCTTT
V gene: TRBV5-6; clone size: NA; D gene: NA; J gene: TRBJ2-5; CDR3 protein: CASSPTGGPKMETQYF; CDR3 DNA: TGTGCCAGCAGCCCAACCGGGGGGCCGAAGATGGAGACCCAGTACTTC
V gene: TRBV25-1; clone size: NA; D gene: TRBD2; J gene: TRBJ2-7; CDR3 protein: CASSQSLTSGGLEQYF; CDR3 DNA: TGTGCCAGCAGTCAAAGCCTGACTAGCGGGGGGCTCGAGCAGTACTTC
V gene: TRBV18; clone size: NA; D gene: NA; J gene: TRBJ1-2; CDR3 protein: CASSPPQGLWGYTF; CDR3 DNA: TGTGCCAGCTCACCACCCCAGGGGCTGTGGGGCTACACCTTC